The 5 T cell receptor beta chains below come from one sample, sequenced in a study of T cell responses to AZD1222 COVID-19 vaccine. Here immunoSEQ multiplex PCR was the method, and the copy in TCRdb shows in-frame clones only, minus some. The table records tens of thousands of clones, around 85% of them present only once. Sequenced material: peripheral blood, taken 28 days after the second AZD1222 dose. The receptors were sampled from an adult who received the AZD1222 COVID-19 vaccine.

A few counts support this clone. The chain links TRBV4-1 to TRBJ1-3; D unresolved. Trimming stripped 2 bases from V and 0 bases from J, with 8 bases between. Germline CDR1 and CDR2: MGHRA and YSYEKL. This CDR3 contains 15 residues. The CDR3 DNA is TGCGCCAGCAGCCAAACCGTTTTCTCTGGAAACACCATATATTTT. It specifies CASSQTVFSGNTIYF.

The CDR3 protein is CASSPTSLAGEDTQYF. The CDR3 region has the DNA TGTGCCAGCAGTCCAACCTCGTTAGCGGGGGAGGATACGCAGTATTTT. The V gene is TRBV28, the J gene TRBJ2-3; 9 bases map to TRBD2. The CDR3 is 16 residues long. Germline V lookup: CDR1 MDHEN, CDR2 SYDVKM. J was trimmed by 6 bases and V by 5 bases; bases with no gene match: 12.

V usage is TRBV4-1 and J usage is TRBJ2-2; D is perhaps TRBD2 (5 bases). The CDR3 runs to 17 residues. Germline V CDR1 and CDR2: MGHRA, YSYEKL. V shed 0 bases and J shed 0 bases, with 11 bases lying between them. Written as DNA, the CDR3 is TGCGCCAGCAGCCAAGATCCATGGGGAGCGAACACCGGGGAGCTGTTTTTT. Protein: CASSQDPWGANTGELFF.

The chain has TRBV24-1 and TRBJ2-1, with TRBD2 as a possible D gene (7 bases). Between the trimmed V and J ends, which lost 4 bases and 7 bases, there was a span of 13 bases. This CDR3 is built from 14 residues. The V gene's germline CDR1 is KGHDR and CDR2 SFDVKD. In DNA, the CDR3 is TGTGCCACCAGTGAGGAGGGGGGGCCTAATGAGCAGTTCTTC. It specifies CATSEEGGPNEQFF.

The CDR3 reads CASSPGAGMFSETQYF. Written as DNA, the CDR3 is TGCGCCAGCAGCCCCGGGGCAGGGATGTTTTCGGAGACCCAGTACTTC. The genes are TRBV5-1 and TRBJ2-5; either TRBD1 or TRBD2 may supply D (5 bases each). Germline loops: CDR1 SGHRS, CDR2 YFSETQ. CDR3 length: 16 residues. V gave up 4 bases and J gave up 5 bases, with 21 bases separating them.